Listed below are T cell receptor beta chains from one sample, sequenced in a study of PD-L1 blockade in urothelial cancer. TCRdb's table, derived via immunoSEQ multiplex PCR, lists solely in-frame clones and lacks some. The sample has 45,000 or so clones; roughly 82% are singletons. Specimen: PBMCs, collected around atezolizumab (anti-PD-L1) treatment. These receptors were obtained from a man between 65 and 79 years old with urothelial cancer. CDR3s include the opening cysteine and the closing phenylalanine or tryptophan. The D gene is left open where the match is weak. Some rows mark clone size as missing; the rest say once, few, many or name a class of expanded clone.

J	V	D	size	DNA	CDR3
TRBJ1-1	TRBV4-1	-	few	TGCGCCAGCAGCCAAGGCGGGGTTCTCACTGAAGCTTTCTTT	CASSQGGVLTEAFF
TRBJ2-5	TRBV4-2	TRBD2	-	TGTGCCAGCAGCCAAGGGACTAGAAAAGAGACCCAGTACTTC	CASSQGTRKETQYF
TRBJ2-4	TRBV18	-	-	TGTGCCAGCTCACCAAGACGGAGGGAAGATACTCAGTACTTC	CASSPRRREDTQYF
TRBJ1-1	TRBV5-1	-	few	TGCGCCAGCAGCTTGTTTAGGGCGGGCACTGAAGCTTTCTTT	CASSLFRAGTEAFF
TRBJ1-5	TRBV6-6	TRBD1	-	TGTGCCAGCAGTTACCTGGGACAGGGGCAGCCCCAGCATTTT	CASSYLGQGQPQHF
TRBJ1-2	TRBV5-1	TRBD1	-	TGCGCCAGCAGCTTGGAAGGGGGCGCTAACTATGGCTACACCTTC	CASSLEGGANYGYTF
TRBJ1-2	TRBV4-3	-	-	TGCGCCAGCAGCCAAGATGGCAGAAATGGCTACACCTTC	CASSQDGRNGYTF
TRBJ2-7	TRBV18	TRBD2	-	TGTGCCAGCTCACCCCTTGGACTAGCGGGTGTCGACTTCACCTACGAGCAGTACTTC	CASSPLGLAGVDFTYEQYF
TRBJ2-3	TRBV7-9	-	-	TGTGCCAGCAGCCCTCCAGGGATTAGCACAGATACGCAGTATTTT	CASSPPGISTDTQYF
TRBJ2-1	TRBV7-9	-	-	TGTGCCAGCAGCGAGGGATGGCGGGCGCATTTCAATGAGCAGTTCTTC	CASSEGWRAHFNEQFF
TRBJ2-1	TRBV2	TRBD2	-	TGTGCCAGCAGTGTCGCGGGAGGATGGTATGAGCAGTTCTTC	CASSVAGGWYEQFF
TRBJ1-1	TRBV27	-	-	TGTGCCAGCAGTTGGGGGGAGGACACTGAAGCTTTCTTT	CASSWGEDTEAFF
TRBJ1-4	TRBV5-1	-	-	TGCGCCAGCAGCTGGGGGGGAGGCGGGAATGAAAAACTGTTTTTT	CASSWGGGGNEKLFF
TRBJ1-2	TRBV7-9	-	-	TGTGCCAGCAGCCCGGGACTGATTAATAGCCCTACTAACTATGGCTACACCTTC	CASSPGLINSPTNYGYTF
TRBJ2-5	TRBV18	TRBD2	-	TGTGCCAGCTCACCGTCTAGCGGGACCCAGTACTTC	CASSPSSGTQYF
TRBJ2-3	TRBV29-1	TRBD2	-	TGCAGCGCTTCGACTAGCGGCACAGATACGCAGTATTTT	CSASTSGTDTQYF
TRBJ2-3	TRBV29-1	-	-	TGCAGCGTTGAGGCCAACACAGATACGCAGTATTTT	CSVEANTDTQYF
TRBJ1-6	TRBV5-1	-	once	TGCGCCAGGGGCCAGGGAACCTATAATTCACCCCTCCACTTT	CARGQGTYNSPLHF
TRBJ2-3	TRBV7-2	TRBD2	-	TGTGCCAGCAGCCTGACTAGCGGGGGGTACACAGATACGCAGTATTTT	CASSLTSGGYTDTQYF
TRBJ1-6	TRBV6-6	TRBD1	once	TGTGCCAGCAGTTACCGGGACAGACATAATTCACCCCTCCACTTT	CASSYRDRHNSPLHF
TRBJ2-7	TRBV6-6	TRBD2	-	TGTGCCACCGCCTTACTAGCGGGAACCTACGAGCAGTACTTC	CATALLAGTYEQYF
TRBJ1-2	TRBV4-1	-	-	TGCGCCAGCAGTCGAACAGGGTATGGCTACACCTTC	CASSRTGYGYTF
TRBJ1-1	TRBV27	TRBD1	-	TGTGCCAGCAGACCCGGGACAGGGGGCAGATTGTGGACTGAAGCTTTCTTT	CASRPGTGGRLWTEAFF
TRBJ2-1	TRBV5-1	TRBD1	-	TGCGCCAGCAGCTTGGAGGGGACAGGGTGGTTAGAGCAGTTCTTC	CASSLEGTGWLEQFF
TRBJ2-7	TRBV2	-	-	TGTGCCAGCAGTGAATGGAGGCAGGTCTCCTACGAGCAGTACTTC	CASSEWRQVSYEQYF
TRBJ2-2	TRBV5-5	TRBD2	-	TGTGCCAGCGCCCAGGGCGGGGGGGCCCCGGGCGGGGAGCTGTTTTTT	CASAQGGGAPGGELFF
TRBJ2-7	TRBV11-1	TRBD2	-	TGTGCCAGCAGCCCCGGACTAGCGGCTTCCTACGAGCAGTACTTC	CASSPGLAASYEQYF
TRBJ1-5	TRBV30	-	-	TGTGCCTGGAGCGCTCAGGCAGTTAGCAATCAGCCCCAGCATTTT	CAWSAQAVSNQPQHF
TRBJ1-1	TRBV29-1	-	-	TGCAGCGCCTGGAAGCACAGCCAGGTTCCCACTGAAGCTTTCTTT	CSAWKHSQVPTEAFF
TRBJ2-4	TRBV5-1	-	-	TGCGCCAGCAGCGGGCAGGGGACGTTAGGAAACATTCAGTACTTC	CASSGQGTLGNIQYF
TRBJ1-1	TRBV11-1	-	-	TGTGCCAGCAGCTTAGCGGCTGTGAACACTGAAGCTTTCTTT	CASSLAAVNTEAFF
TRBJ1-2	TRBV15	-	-	TGTGCCACCAGCAGAGTCTGGGGGCCGGACTATGGCTACACCTTC	CATSRVWGPDYGYTF
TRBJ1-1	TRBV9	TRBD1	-	TGTGCCAGCAGCCCCAGGGGGGAAGTGTCCACTGAAGCTTTCTTT	CASSPRGEVSTEAFF
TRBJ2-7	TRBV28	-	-	TGTGCCAGCAGTCAACAGGTCTACGAGCAGTACTTC	CASSQQVYEQYF
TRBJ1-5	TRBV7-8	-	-	TGTGCCAGCAGCTTAGACAGAAATCAGCCCCAGCATTTT	CASSLDRNQPQHF
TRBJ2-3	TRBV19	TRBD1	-	TGTGCCAGTAGTACGGGACAGGGAATGTCAGATACGCAGTATTTT	CASSTGQGMSDTQYF
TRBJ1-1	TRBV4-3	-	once	TGCGCCAGCAGCCAAGAGCCAGGTTCGAGCACTGAAGCTTTCTTT	CASSQEPGSSTEAFF
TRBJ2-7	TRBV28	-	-	TGTGCCAGCACGGGGGGCTGGTCCTACGAGCAGTACTTC	CASTGGWSYEQYF
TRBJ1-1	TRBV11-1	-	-	TGTGCCAGCAGCTTAGTGAGCACTGAAGCTTTCTTT	CASSLVSTEAFF
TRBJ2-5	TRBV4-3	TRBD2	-	TGCGCCAGCAGCCAAAACTTTGAGGGGACTAGCGGGTACCAAGAGACCCAGTACTTC	CASSQNFEGTSGYQETQYF
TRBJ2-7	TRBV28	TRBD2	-	TGTGCCAGCAGGGGCGGGGAAGCGGGAGCCTACGAGCAGTACTTC	CASRGGEAGAYEQYF
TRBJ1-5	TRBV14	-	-	TGTGCCAGCAGCCAAGAGTCACGATCCTATAGCAATCAGCCCCAGCATTTT	CASSQESRSYSNQPQHF
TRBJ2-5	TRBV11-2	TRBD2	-	TGTGCCAGCAGCTTGGGGGGGGGACTGATACCCCCAGAGACCCAGTACTTC	CASSLGGGLIPPETQYF
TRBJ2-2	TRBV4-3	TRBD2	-	TGCGCCAGCAGCCAAGGTCTAAGCGGGGGACGCGGCGGGGAGCTGTTTTTT	CASSQGLSGGRGGELFF
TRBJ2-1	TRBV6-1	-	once	TGTGCCAGTGACAGGTACAATGAGCAGTTCTTC	CASDRYNEQFF
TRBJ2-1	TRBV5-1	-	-	TGCGCCAGCAGCTTGGAGAAGGGGAAACAGTTCTTC	CASSLEKGKQFF
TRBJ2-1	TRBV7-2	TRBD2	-	TGTGCCAGCAGCCGGACTGGCGGGGGGATATCCTACAATGAGCAGTTCTTC	CASSRTGGGISYNEQFF
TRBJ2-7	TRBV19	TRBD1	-	TGTGCCAGTAGCCCTAGGACAGGGGGCGCGCTTTTGGAGCAGTACTTC	CASSPRTGGALLEQYF
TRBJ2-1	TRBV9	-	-	TGTGCCAGCAGCCCCCGACTCTACAATGAGCAGTTCTTC	CASSPRLYNEQFF
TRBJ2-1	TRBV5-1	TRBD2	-	TGCGCCAGCACGGCGCGGGGGGGCCTTTGGAATGAGCAGTTCTTC	CASTARGGLWNEQFF
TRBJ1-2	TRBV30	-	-	TGTGCCTGGAGTCTCCGGGACTCTGGCTACACCTTC	CAWSLRDSGYTF